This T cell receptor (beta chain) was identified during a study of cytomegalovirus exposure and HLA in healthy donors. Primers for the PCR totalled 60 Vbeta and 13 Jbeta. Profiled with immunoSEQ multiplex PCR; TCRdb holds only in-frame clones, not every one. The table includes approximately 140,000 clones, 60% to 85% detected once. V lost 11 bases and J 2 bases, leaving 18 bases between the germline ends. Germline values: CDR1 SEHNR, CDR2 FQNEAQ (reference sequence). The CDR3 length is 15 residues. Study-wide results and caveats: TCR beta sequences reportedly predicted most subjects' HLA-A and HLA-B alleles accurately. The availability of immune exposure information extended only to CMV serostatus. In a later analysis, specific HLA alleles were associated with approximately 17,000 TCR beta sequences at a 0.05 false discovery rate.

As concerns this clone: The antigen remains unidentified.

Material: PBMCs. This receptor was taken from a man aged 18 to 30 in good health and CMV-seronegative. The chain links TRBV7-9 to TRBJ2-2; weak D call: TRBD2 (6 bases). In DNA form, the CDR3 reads TGTGCCCTCCAATCAGGCGGGGCCAACACCGGGGAGCTGTTTTTT. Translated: CALQSGGANTGELFF.